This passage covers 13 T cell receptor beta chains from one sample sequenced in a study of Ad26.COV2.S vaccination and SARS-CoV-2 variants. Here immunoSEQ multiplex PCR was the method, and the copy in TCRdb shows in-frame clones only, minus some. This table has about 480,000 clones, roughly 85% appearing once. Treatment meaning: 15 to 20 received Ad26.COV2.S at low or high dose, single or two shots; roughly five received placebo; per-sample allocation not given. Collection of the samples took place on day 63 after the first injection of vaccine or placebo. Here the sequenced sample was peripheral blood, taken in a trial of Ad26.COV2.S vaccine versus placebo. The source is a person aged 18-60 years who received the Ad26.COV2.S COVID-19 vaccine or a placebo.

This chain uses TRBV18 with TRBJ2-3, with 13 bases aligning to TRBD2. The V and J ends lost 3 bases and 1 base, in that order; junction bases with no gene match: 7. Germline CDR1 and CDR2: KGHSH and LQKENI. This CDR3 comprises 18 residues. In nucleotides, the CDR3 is TGTGCCAGCTCACCCCGACTAGCGGGAGGTGGGGGCACAGATACGCAGTATTTT. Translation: CASSPRLAGGGGTDTQYF.

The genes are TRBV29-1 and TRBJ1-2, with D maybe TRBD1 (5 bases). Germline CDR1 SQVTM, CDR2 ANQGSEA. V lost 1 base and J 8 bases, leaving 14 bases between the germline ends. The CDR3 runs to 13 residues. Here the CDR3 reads CSVEAMGLSGYTF. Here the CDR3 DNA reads TGCAGCGTTGAAGCCATGGGGCTTTCCGGCTACACCTTC.

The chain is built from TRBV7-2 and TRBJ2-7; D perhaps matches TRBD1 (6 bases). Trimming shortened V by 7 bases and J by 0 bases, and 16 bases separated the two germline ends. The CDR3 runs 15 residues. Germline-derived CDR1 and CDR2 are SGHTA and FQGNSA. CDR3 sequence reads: CASIPRQGSSYEQYF. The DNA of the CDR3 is TGTGCCAGCATCCCTCGGCAGGGGAGCTCCTACGAGCAGTACTTC.

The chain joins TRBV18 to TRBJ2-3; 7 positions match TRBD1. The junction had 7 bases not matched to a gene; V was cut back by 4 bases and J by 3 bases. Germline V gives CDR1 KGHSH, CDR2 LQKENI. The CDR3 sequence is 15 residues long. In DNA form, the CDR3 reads TGTGCCAGCTCACGGACAACAGGGGCGACAGATACGCAGTATTTT. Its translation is CASSRTTGATDTQYF.

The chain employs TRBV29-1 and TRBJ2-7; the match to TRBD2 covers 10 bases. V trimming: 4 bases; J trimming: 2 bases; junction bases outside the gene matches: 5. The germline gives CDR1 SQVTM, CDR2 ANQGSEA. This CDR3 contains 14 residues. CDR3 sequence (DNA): TGCAGCGTTGCCTGGACTAGCGGAGCCTACGAGCAGTACTTC. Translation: CSVAWTSGAYEQYF.

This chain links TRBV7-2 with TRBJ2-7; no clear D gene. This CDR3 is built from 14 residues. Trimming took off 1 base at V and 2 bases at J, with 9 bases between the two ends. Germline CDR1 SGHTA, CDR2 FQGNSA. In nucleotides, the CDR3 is TGTGCCAGCAGCTTAGTAAGGGCCCCCTACGAGCAGTACTTC. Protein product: CASSLVRAPYEQYF.

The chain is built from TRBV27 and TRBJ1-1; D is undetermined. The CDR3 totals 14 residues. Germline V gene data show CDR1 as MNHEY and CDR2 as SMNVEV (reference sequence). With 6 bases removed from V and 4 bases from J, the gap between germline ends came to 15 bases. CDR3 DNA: TGTGCCAGCAGAAAGGTCGGATGGGGCACTGAAGCTTTCTTT. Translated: CASRKVGWGTEAFF.

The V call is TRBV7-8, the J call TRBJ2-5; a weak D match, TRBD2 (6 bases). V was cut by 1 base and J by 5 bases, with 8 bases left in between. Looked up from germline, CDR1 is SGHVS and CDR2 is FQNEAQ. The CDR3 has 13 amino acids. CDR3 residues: CASSLVRGETQYF. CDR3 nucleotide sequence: TGTGCCAGCAGCTTAGTACGGGGGGAGACCCAGTACTTC.

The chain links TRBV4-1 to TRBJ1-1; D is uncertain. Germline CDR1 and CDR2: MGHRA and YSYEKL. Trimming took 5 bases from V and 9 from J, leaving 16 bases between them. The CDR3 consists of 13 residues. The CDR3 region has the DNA TGCGCCAGCAGCTCAGGAGAGGGTTGGAAAGCTTTCTTT. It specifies CASSSGEGWKAFF.

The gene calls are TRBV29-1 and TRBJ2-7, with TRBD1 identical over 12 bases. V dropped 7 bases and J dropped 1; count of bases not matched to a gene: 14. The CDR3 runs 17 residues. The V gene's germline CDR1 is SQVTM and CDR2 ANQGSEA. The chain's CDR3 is CSARMGTGGAGSYEQYF. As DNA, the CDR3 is TGCAGCGCCCGTATGGGGACAGGGGGCGCAGGATCCTACGAGCAGTACTTC.

CDR3 in amino acids: CAIRYTGITDTQYF. CDR3 bases: TGTGCCATCAGGTATACAGGGATCACAGATACGCAGTATTTT. This sequence joins TRBV10-3 and TRBJ2-3, with a tentative D call TRBD1 (6 bases). V gave up 6 bases and J gave up 2 bases, with 12 bases separating them. Germline-derived CDR1 and CDR2 are ENHRY and SYGVKD. CDR3 length: 14 residues.

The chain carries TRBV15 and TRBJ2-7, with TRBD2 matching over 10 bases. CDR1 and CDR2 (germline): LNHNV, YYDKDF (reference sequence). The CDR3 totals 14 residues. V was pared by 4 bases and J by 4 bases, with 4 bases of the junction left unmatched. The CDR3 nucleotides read TGTGCCACCAGCACTCTAGCGGGGGAATACGAGCAGTACTTC. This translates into CATSTLAGEYEQYF.

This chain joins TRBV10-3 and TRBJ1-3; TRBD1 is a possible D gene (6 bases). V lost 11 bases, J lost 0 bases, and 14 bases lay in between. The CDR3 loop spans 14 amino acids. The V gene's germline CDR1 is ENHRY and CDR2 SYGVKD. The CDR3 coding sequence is TGTGCCGTTAATCGGGGGGCCTCTGGAAACACCATATATTTT. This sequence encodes CAVNRGASGNTIYF.